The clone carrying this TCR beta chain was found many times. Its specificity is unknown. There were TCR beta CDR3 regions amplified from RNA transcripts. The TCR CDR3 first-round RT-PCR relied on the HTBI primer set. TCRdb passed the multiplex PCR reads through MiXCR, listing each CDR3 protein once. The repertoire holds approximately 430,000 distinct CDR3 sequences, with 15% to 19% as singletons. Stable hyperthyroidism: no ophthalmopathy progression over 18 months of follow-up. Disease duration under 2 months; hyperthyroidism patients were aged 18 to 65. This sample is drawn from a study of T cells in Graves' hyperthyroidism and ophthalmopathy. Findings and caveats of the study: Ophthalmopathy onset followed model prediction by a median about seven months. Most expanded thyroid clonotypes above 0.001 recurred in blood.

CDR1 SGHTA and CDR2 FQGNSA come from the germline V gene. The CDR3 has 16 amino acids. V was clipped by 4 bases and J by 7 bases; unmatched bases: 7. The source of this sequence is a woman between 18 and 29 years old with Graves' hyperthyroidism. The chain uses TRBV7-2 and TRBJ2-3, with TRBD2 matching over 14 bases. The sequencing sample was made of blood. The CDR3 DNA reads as TGTGCCAGCAGCTCCAGACTAGCGGGGGGGCGAAATACGCAGTATTTT. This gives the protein CASSSRLAGGRNTQYF.